Given below is one T cell receptor beta chain in context. This CDR3 region has 15 residues. Losses at the gene ends were 3 bases for V and 4 bases for J; bases not matched to a gene: 6. Germline V gives CDR1 KGHSH, CDR2 LQKENI. The data stem from a study of blood T cell repertoires in COVID-19. Study-level information: The samples span acute and convalescent COVID-19 from the United States, Italy and Spain.

Repertoires were generated with immunoSEQ multiplex PCR, while TCRdb's copy carries only in-frame clones and drops some. The sample yields some 300,000 clones, 85% seen once. The sequenced sample consisted of peripheral blood. The gene calls are TRBV18 and TRBJ2-3, with 8 bases aligning to TRBD1. The sequence was obtained from a woman between 50 and 59 years old with active or convalescent COVID-19. CDR3: CASSPGQGGADTQYF. The CDR3 coding sequence is TGTGCCAGCTCACCTGGACAGGGTGGAGCAGATACGCAGTATTTT.